Listed below are T cell receptor beta chains from one sample, sequenced in a study of tumor-infiltrating lymphocytes in primary liver carcinoma. In TCRdb, the multiplex PCR reads were re-called with MiXCR into one record per CDR3 protein. The sample records fewer than 150,000 distinct CDR3 sequences, around two thirds being singletons. The sample consisted of liver tumor tissue from sampling region 1. These receptors were collected from a woman aged 55-70 years with primary liver carcinoma and hepatitis B virus infection. CDR3s include the opening cysteine and the closing phenylalanine or tryptophan. The D gene is left open where the match is weak. Not all rows give a size; the values are once, few, many and, for expanded clones, a class.

d_call	v_call	j_call	clone_size	cdr3_nt	cdr3_aa
TRBD2	TRBV28	TRBJ2-1	few	TGTGCCAGCAGTCCATCAGGCGGGAGGTTATATGAGCAGTTCTTC	CASSPSGGRLYEQFF
-	TRBV12-3/TRBV12-4	TRBJ2-1	-	TGTGTCAGCTGTTTTATGGATGAGCAGTTCTTC	CVSCFMDEQFF
TRBD2	TRBV30	TRBJ2-3	many	TGTGCCTGGAGTTTAGGGACTAGCGCAGATACGCAGTATTTT	CAWSLGTSADTQYF
-	TRBV28	TRBJ2-5	many	TGTGCCAGCAGTTTACAGGGGAAAGCAGAGACCCAGTACTTC	CASSLQGKAETQYF
-	TRBV5-1	TRBJ1-1	-	TGCGCCAGCAGCTCCTCGGGTCAGAACACTGAAGCTTTCTTT	CASSSSGQNTEAFF
TRBD1	TRBV29-1	TRBJ2-2	-	TGCAGCGCTGTGACAGGGCTCCCCGGGGAGTTGTCTTTT	CSAVTGLPGELSF
TRBD1	TRBV5-1	TRBJ2-1	few	TGCGCCAGTAGACAGGGATTTAGCTCCTACAATGAGCAGTTCTTC	CASRQGFSSYNEQFF
TRBD2	TRBV6-5	TRBJ2-1	many	TGTGCCAGCAGAAGAGGACTAGCAGAGAATGAGCAGTTCTTC	CASRRGLAENEQFF
-	TRBV29-1	TRBJ1-1	many	TGCAGCGGGGACCGGGGGGGGGCGGACACTGAAGCTTTCTTT	CSGDRGGADTEAFF
-	TRBV3-1	TRBJ1-1	-	TGTGCCAGCAGCCAAGGGGGACCTCTGAACACTGAAGCTTTCTTT	CASSQGGPLNTEAFF
TRBD2	TRBV11-2	TRBJ2-5	-	TGTGCCATCAGCTTACGAGCGGGAGGGGAGACGCAGTACTTC	CAISLRAGGETQYF
-	TRBV6-2/TRBV6-3	TRBJ2-3	many	TGTGCCAGCAGTTACGCGGAAACCCGCACAGATACGCAGTATTTT	CASSYAETRTDTQYF
-	TRBV6-5	TRBJ1-6	-	TGTGCCAGCGGGACCTCGAGCTTCACTTCACCCCATCACTTT	CASGTSSFTSPHHF
-	TRBV11-2	TRBJ2-1	-	TGTGCCAGCAGCTTAGATCCAACGGGGGTCGATGAGCAGTTTTTT	CASSLDPTGVDEQFF
-	TRBV11-1	TRBJ2-7	few	TGTGCCAGCAGCCCCCGGACAGAAGGACTACGAGAGCAGTACTTC	CASSPRTEGLREQYF
-	TRBV28	TRBJ2-1	-	TGTGCCAGCAGGAGGGTCGGGGAATACAATGAGCAGTTCTTC	CASRRVGEYNEQFF
-	TRBV12-3/TRBV12-4	TRBJ1-1	-	TGTGCCAGAAGCTCAGGGGCTGAAGCTTTCTTT	CARSSGAEAFF
TRBD2	TRBV18	TRBJ2-3	-	TGTGCCAGCTCCTTCTTAGGACTAGCGGGAACAGATACGCAGTATTTT	CASSFLGLAGTDTQYF
TRBD1	TRBV4-1	TRBJ2-7	-	TGTGCCAGCAGCCCTCGGGACAGGTGGTCGGGAGTACGGGCCTACGAGCAGTACTTC	CASSPRDRWSGVRAYEQYF
-	TRBV6-6	TRBJ2-3	-	TGCGCCAGCATGCCCGGGGCCACAGATACGCAGTATTTT	CASMPGATDTQYF
-	TRBV20-1	TRBJ2-3	-	TGCAGTGCTCCCCGGGGTGTCCCAGATACGCAGTATTTT	CSAPRGVPDTQYF
-	TRBV11-2	TRBJ2-3	-	TGTGCCAGCAGCACGGGGCTTTCCACGGATGCGCAGTATTTT	CASSTGLSTDAQYF
-	TRBV12-3/TRBV12-4	TRBJ2-7	many	TGTGCCAGCAGTTTAGGGCGGGAGCAGTACTTC	CASSLGREQYF
TRBD1	TRBV5-5	TRBJ2-7	-	TGTGCCAGCAGCTTTCAGGGGGCTTTTTACGAGCAGTACTTC	CASSFQGAFYEQYF
TRBD1	TRBV18	TRBJ2-6	-	TGTGCCCGCTTCCAGGGGGCCGGGGCCAACGTCCTGACTTTC	CARFQGAGANVLTF
-	TRBV11-3	TRBJ2-7	-	TGTACCAGCAGCCTCCCCACAGGACCCTACGGGCAGTACTTC	CTSSLPTGPYGQYF
TRBD1	TRBV5-1	TRBJ1-1	many	TGCGCCAGCAGCCCGGGGACAGGGCTGATAAGGACTGAAGCTTTCTTT	CASSPGTGLIRTEAFF